This T cell receptor (beta chain) was recovered during a study of T-cell reconstitution after alpha-beta-depleted transplantation in children. Molecular barcoding with unique molecular identifiers was used for the TCRbeta library. TCRdb re-called the PCR reads with MiXCR, one entry per CDR3 protein. The sample lists about 540,000 distinct CDR3 sequences, around 20% occurring once. Germline lookup yields CDR1 SGHNT and CDR2 YYREEE (reference sequence). The ends were cut back, 1 base at V and 2 bases at J, with 10 bases in the middle. The CDR3 consists of 15 residues. The sequencing here drew on PBMCs from the stem cell graft donor, taken from the stem cell graft. This chain links TRBV5-4 with TRBJ1-5; D ambiguous. The TCR originated in a human donor who donated a stem cell graft to a child with acute lymphoblastic leukemia. Here the CDR3 DNA reads TGTGCCAGCAGCTTGAAGGGCTCGGGCAATCAGCCCCAGCATTTT. Translated, it gives CASSLKGSGNQPQHF.